This T cell receptor (beta chain) derives from a study of control samples from healthy donors and cancer patients. Clones were read by immunoSEQ multiplex PCR, and TCRdb kept only the in-frame ones, dropping some. The table records 75,000 to 90,000 clones, 89% of them present only once. The germline gives CDR1 MNHEY, CDR2 SVGAGI. The V segment lost 7 bases and the J segment 3 bases; nucleotides outside the gene matches: 7. This CDR3 is built from 15 residues. This TCR was sampled from a man aged 50 or older in good health. The specimen was blood. The chain joins TRBV6-5 to TRBJ1-5; TRBD1 agrees at 9 bases. CDR3 nucleotides: TGTGCCAGCAACCCGGACAGGGGTACCAATCAGCCCCAGCATTTT. Its translation is CASNPDRGTNQPQHF.